This T cell receptor beta chain was captured in a study of blood T cell repertoires in COVID-19. Study summary: Specimens from acute and convalescent COVID-19 originated in the United States, Italy and Spain. Sources were T cells, B-cell-depleted T cells, or PBMCs; the material itself was cDNA or gDNA.

A single count supports this clone. From germline, CDR1 is ENHRY and CDR2 SYGVKD. CDR3 length: 15 residues. The trim removed 8 bases at V and 7 bases at J, leaving 13 bases unmatched. In the study's own analysis: Amplification of reference gene primers was used by the study to estimate nucleated cell counts. Here immunoSEQ multiplex PCR was the method, and the copy in TCRdb shows in-frame clones only, minus some. From that table come the V and J calls and clone size; the DNA was used to work out D and trimming. The sample lists a few hundred thousand clones, roughly 85% occurring once. This TCR derives from a human donor in a cohort sampled during active COVID-19. The specimen was peripheral blood. The V gene is TRBV10-3, the J gene TRBJ2-1, with 8 nucleotides matching TRBD1. This CDR3 reads CAILATGDVGNEQFF. CDR3 nucleotide sequence: TGTGCCATCCTCGCGACAGGGGACGTAGGGAATGAGCAGTTCTTC.